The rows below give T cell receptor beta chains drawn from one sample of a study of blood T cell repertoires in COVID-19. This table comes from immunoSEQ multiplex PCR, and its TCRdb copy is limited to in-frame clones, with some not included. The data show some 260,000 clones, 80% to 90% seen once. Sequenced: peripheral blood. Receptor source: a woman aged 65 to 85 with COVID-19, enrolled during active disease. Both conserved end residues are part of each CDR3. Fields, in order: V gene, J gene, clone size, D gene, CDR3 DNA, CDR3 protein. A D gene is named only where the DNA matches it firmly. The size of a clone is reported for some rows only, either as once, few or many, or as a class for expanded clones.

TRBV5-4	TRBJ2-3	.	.	TGTGCCAGCAGCCGTTCGCGAGGGCCCACAGATACGCAGTATTTT	CASSRSRGPTDTQYF
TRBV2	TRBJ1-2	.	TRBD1	TGTGCCAGCAGGGGGGACAGGGGATATGGCTACACCTTC	CASRGDRGYGYTF
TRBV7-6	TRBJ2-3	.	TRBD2	TGTGCCAGCAGCTTGACTAGCGGTTCTAGCACAGATACGCAGTATTTT	CASSLTSGSSTDTQYF
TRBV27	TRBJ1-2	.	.	TGTGCCAGCAGTTTATCAGGGGTGGGCTATGGCTACACCTTC	CASSLSGVGYGYTF
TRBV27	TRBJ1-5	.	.	TGTGCCAGCAGTTTCCCCAACGGGGGTGGCAATCAGCCCCAGCATTTT	CASSFPNGGGNQPQHF
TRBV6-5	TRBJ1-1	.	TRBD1	TGTGCCAGCAGTTCAGGACAGGGAAACACTGAAGCTTTCTTT	CASSSGQGNTEAFF
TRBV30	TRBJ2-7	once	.	TGTGCCTGGAGCCCCGGCTCCTACGAGCAGTACTTC	CAWSPGSYEQYF
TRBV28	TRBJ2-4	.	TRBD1	TGTGCCAGCAGGATCCGGACAGGGTCAGACATTCAGTACTTC	CASRIRTGSDIQYF
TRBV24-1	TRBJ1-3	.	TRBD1	TGTGCCACCAGTGATCAAACAGGGGATTCGGGAAACACCATATATTTT	CATSDQTGDSGNTIYF
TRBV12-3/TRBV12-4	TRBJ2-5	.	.	TGTGCCAGCAGTTTACGGGGGACCCAGTACTTC	CASSLRGTQYF
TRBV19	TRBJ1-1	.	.	TGTGCCAGTAGCCGGGGTCGGGACACTGAAGCTTTCTTT	CASSRGRDTEAFF
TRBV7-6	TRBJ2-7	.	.	TGTGCCAGCAGCCCTGAGGGACTTCTGTTACCCTACGAGCAGTACTTC	CASSPEGLLLPYEQYF
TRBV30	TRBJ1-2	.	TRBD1	TGTGCCTGGAGTGGGGGACAGGGTAATGGCTACACCTTC	CAWSGGQGNGYTF
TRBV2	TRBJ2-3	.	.	TGTGCCAGCAGTGAAGCCCTTCACAACACAGATACGCAGTATTTT	CASSEALHNTDTQYF
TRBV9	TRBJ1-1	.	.	TGTGCCAGCAGCAGACAACAGTGGACTGAAGCTTTCTTT	CASSRQQWTEAFF
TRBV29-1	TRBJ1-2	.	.	TGCAGCGTTAACAGCTTTAACTATGGCTACACCTTC	CSVNSFNYGYTF
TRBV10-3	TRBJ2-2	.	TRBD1	TGTGCCACAAGGACAGGGGAAATCAACACCGGGGAGCTGTTTTTT	CATRTGEINTGELFF
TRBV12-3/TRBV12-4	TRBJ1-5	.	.	TGTGCCAGCAGTTTAGGGTCAGGACAGCCCCAGCATTTT	CASSLGSGQPQHF
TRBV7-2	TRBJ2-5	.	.	TGTGCCAGCAGCTTAGAACAGCAAGAGACCCAGTACTTC	CASSLEQQETQYF
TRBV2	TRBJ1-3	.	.	TGTGCCAGCAGTTGGAGCTCTGGAAACACCATATATTTT	CASSWSSGNTIYF
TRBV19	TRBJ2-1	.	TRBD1	TGTGCCAGTAGTATAGATAGGGGGCGGAGTGAGCAGTTCTTC	CASSIDRGRSEQFF
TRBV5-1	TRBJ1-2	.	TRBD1	TGCGCCAGCAGTCTTGGACAGGGGGCGTTTGGCTACACCTTC	CASSLGQGAFGYTF
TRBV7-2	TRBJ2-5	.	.	TGTGCCAGCAGCTCGAGAAACGGGGAGACCCAGTACTTC	CASSSRNGETQYF
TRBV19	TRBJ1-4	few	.	TGTGCCAGTAGTATGGGGGAGGCTAATGAAAAACTGTTTTTT	CASSMGEANEKLFF
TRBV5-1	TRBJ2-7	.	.	TGCGCCAGCAGCTTGGTTTCAAGGGAGTATCCGTACGAGCAGTACTTC	CASSLVSREYPYEQYF
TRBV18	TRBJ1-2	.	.	TGTGCCAGCTCACCCCTCACCACAGGAACTAACTATGGCTACACCTTC	CASSPLTTGTNYGYTF
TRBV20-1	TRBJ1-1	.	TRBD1	TGCAGTGCTAGTTCGCAGGGGGCTGTTCAGACTGAAGCTTTCTTT	CSASSQGAVQTEAFF
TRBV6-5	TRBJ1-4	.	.	TGTGCCAGCAGCTTCCAGGGTTCGAATGAAAAACTGTTTTTT	CASSFQGSNEKLFF
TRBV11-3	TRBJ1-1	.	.	TGTGCCAGCAGCACCTTGTTGTGGGGCCCGAGCTTT	CASSTLLWGPSF
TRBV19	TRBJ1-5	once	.	TGTGCCAGTAGTATACAGGCCGCCCAGGGGAGCAATCAGCCCCAGCATTTT	CASSIQAAQGSNQPQHF
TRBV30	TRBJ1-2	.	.	TGTGCCTGGAGTGTACAGGGTTCGTACTATGGCTACACCTTC	CAWSVQGSYYGYTF
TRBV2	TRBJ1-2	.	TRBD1	TGTGCCAGCAGTGAAGCTGGCCAGGGGGGCTATGGCTACACCTTC	CASSEAGQGGYGYTF
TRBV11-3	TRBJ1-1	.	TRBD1	TGTGCCAGCAGCCGACAGACAGGGCGGGATTTCTTT	CASSRQTGRDFF
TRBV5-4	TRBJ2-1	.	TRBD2	TGTGCCAGCAGCTTCCTCTACAAGGGACTAGACGATGAGCAGTTCTTC	CASSFLYKGLDDEQFF
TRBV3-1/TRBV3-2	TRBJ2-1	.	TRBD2	TGTGCCAGCGGTCTAGCGGGAGGGCCTAATGAGCAGTTCTTC	CASGLAGGPNEQFF
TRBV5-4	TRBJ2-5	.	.	TGTGCCAGCAGCTTCATGGTAGCGGAACAAGAGACCCAGTACTTC	CASSFMVAEQETQYF
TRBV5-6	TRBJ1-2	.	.	TGTGCCAGCAGCTTCCGGAGGGGTGGCTACACCTTC	CASSFRRGGYTF
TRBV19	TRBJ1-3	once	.	TGTGCCAGCTCAACCATACTGACAGCTGGAAACACCATATATTTT	CASSTILTAGNTIYF
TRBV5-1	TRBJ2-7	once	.	TGCGCCAGCAAGGCGGCAGGGGTCCCCTCCTACGAGCAGTACTTC	CASKAAGVPSYEQYF